What follows are 26 T cell receptor beta chains derived from one specimen sequenced in a study of cytomegalovirus exposure and HLA in healthy donors. Clones were read by immunoSEQ multiplex PCR, and TCRdb kept only the in-frame ones, dropping some. This table has some 170,000 clones, just under 90% appearing once. The specimen was PBMCs. The receptors come from a woman between 18 and 29 years old in good health and CMV-seropositive.

This chain joins TRBV30 and TRBJ1-2; 9 bases map to TRBD1. Per germline, CDR1 GTSNPN and CDR2 SVGIG (reference sequence). The CDR3 is 16 residues long. Trimming cost V 2 bases and J 1 base; bases outside gene matches: 8. CDR3 sequence reads: CAWSKPGTGNNYGYTF. CDR3 DNA: TGTGCCTGGAGTAAACCCGGGACAGGGAATAACTATGGCTACACCTTC.

This clone came up once. This chain uses TRBV4-1 with TRBJ1-4; no firm D call. V shed 2 bases and J shed 6 bases, with 7 bases lying between them. The CDR3 consists of 13 residues. CDR1 is MGHRA, CDR2 YSYEKL, per germline. CDR3 loop: CASSQLQDEKLFF. CDR3 DNA: TGCGCCAGCAGCCAACTTCAGGATGAAAAACTGTTTTTT.

CDR3 in amino acids: CASSPQIGPYEQYF. CDR3 DNA: TGTGCCAGTAGTCCACAAATTGGCCCCTACGAGCAGTACTTC. V is TRBV19 and J is TRBJ2-7; no clear D. CDR3 length equals 14 residues. Germline V gene data show CDR1 as LNHDA and CDR2 as SQIVND (reference sequence). With 5 bases removed from V and 2 bases from J, the gap between germline ends came to 13 bases.

The gene calls are TRBV18 and TRBJ1-5, with TRBD1 matching over 7 bases. This CDR3 spans 14 amino acids. V lost 5 bases and J lost 5; bases outside the gene matches: 6. CDR1 KGHSH and CDR2 LQKENI come from the germline V gene. The CDR3 coding sequence is TGTGCCAGCTCAGGGACAGTGCTCTATCAGCCCCAGCATTTT. Amino acids: CASSGTVLYQPQHF.

The chain joins TRBV25-1 to TRBJ2-7; the match to TRBD2 covers 8 bases. Germline CDR1 reads MGHDK; CDR2 reads SYGVNS. The CDR3 is 16 amino acids. The V gene end was trimmed by 6 bases and the J gene end by 0 bases; junction bases not matched to a gene: 10. For the CDR3, the DNA is TGTGCCAGCAGAGGTCGGGAGGGAACAAGCTCCTACGAGCAGTACTTC. Translating it yields CASRGREGTSSYEQYF.

The chain couples TRBV9 to TRBJ2-2; 11 bases fit TRBD2. Germline V lookup: CDR1 SGDLS, CDR2 YYNGEE. CDR3 length: 17 residues. Trimming took 5 bases from V and 4 from J; bases not matched to a gene: 10. The CDR3 protein is CASSLTSGIAGTGELFF. The CDR3 DNA reads TGTGCCAGCAGTTTGACTAGCGGGATAGCAGGCACCGGGGAGCTGTTTTTT.

The chain has TRBV29-1 and TRBJ2-3, with D possibly TRBD2 on 5 matching bases. This CDR3 has 14 amino acids. Trimming pared 5 bases from V and 2 bases from J, leaving 14 bases between. Germline CDR1 and CDR2: SQVTM and ANQGSEA. The CDR3 nucleotides are TGCAGCGTTCAGGTCCGGGGTGCCACAGATACGCAGTATTTT. It specifies CSVQVRGATDTQYF.

The chain has TRBV5-1 and TRBJ1-5; D possibly corresponds to TRBD1 (5 bases). Germline CDR1 is SGHRS and CDR2 is YFSETQ. This CDR3 spans 14 amino acids. The ends were cut back, 0 bases at V and 5 bases at J, with 9 bases in the middle. The CDR3 sequence: CASSLVGGDQPQHF. The CDR3 region has the DNA TGCGCCAGCAGCTTGGTGGGGGGTGATCAGCCCCAGCATTTT.

The chain joins TRBV28 to TRBJ2-7, with 7 bases identical to TRBD1. Germline loops: CDR1 MDHEN, CDR2 SYDVKM. V trimming: 3 bases; J trimming: 2 bases; junction bases outside the gene matches: 4. The CDR3 has 14 residues. DNA of the CDR3: TGTGCCAGCAGTTTGCCCGGGACAGCCTACGAGCAGTACTTC. It encodes CASSLPGTAYEQYF.

In this sample, this clone turned up once. The chain's CDR3 is CASSARGRRGYTF. CDR3 in DNA: TGTGCCAGCAGTGCCAGGGGGCGCCGGGGCTACACCTTC. J is TRBJ1-2 and V is TRBV27; 8 nucleotides match TRBD1. CDR3 size: 13 residues. The J segment lost 8 bases and the V segment lost 5 bases, leaving 7 bases of the junction unmatched. Germline V gene data show CDR1 as MNHEY and CDR2 as SMNVEV (reference sequence).

The genes are TRBV29-1 and TRBJ2-7; the match to TRBD1 covers 7 bases. V lost 7 bases, J lost 3 bases, and 6 bases stayed unmatched. Looked up from germline, CDR1 is SQVTM and CDR2 is ANQGSEA. This CDR3 comprises 12 residues. The CDR3 loop is CSAGTEDYEQYF. CDR3 sequence (DNA): TGCAGCGCCGGGACAGAGGACTACGAGCAGTACTTC.

The chain combines TRBV7-3 with TRBJ2-3; TRBD1 might be the D (6 bases). This CDR3 contains 15 residues. Germline values: CDR1 SGHTA, CDR2 FQGTGA. The V end lost 6 bases, the J end lost 4 bases, and 17 bases lay between the germline ends. The CDR3 loop reads CASSIQGLGADTQYF. The CDR3 coding sequence is TGTGCCAGCAGTATACAGGGCCTAGGGGCAGATACGCAGTATTTT.

Worth noting for this clone: Compared with germline, one end of the junction differs, possibly owing to a read error. V gene TRBV28 combines with J gene TRBJ1-1; D is uncertain. The germline V gene encodes CDR1 MDHEN and CDR2 SYDVKM. This CDR3 has 14 residues. CDR3 region: CASSLWGGNTEAFF. For the CDR3, the DNA is TGTGCCAGCAGTCTATGGGGAGGAAACACTGAAGCTTTCTTT.

CDR3 nucleotides: TGTGCCAGCAGCCCCGCCTTTACAGTAAACACCGGGGAGCTGTTTTTT. This translates into CASSPAFTVNTGELFF. The chain links TRBV6-4 to TRBJ2-2; unclear D gene. Trimming removed 6 bases at V and 2 bases at J, with 16 bases between. Per germline, CDR1 MRHNA and CDR2 SNTAGT. This CDR3 is built from 16 residues.

The rearrangement uses TRBV5-8 and TRBJ1-1; TRBD1 matches 7 bases. This CDR3 comprises 15 residues. V lost 2 bases to trimming and J lost 0 bases; unmatched junction nucleotides: 4. Germline V gene lookup returns CDR1 SGHTS and CDR2 YDEGEE. CDR3 coding DNA: TGTGCCAGCAGCTTAACAGGGGCGATGAACACTGAAGCTTTCTTT. Encoded protein: CASSLTGAMNTEAFF.

A single count supports this clone. The gene calls are TRBV25-1 and TRBJ2-1; possibly TRBD1 for D (6 bases). There are 13 residues in the CDR3. Trimming removed 5 bases from V and 9 bases from J, with 14 bases in between. CDR1 is MGHDK and CDR2 is SYGVNS in the germline V gene. CDR3 loop: CASSPITGPEQFF. The CDR3 DNA reads as TGTGCCAGCAGTCCAATAACAGGGCCTGAGCAGTTCTTC. Based on the CDR3 plus reference TRBV25-1 and TRBJ2-1, the full variable domain is EADIYQTPRYLVIGTGKKITLECSQTMGHDKMYWYQQDPGMELHLIHYSYGVNSTEKGDLSSESTVSRIRTEHFPLTLESARPSHTSQYLCASSPITGPEQFFGPGTRLTVL.

The chain carries TRBV2 and TRBJ2-1, with D possibly being TRBD2 (5 bases). Germline-derived CDR1 and CDR2 are SNHLY and FYNNEI. V gave up 7 bases and J gave up 2 bases, with 15 bases separating them. CDR3 length: 15 residues. DNA of the CDR3: TGTGCCAGCACCCGGACGGGGAAAACCTACAATGAGCAGTTCTTC. This codes for CASTRTGKTYNEQFF. Combining the CDR3 with reference TRBV2 and TRBJ2-1 gives the whole variable domain EPEVTQTPSHQVTQMGQEVILRCVPISNHLYFYWYRQILGQKVEFLVSFYNNEISEKSEIFDDQFSVERPDGSNFTLKIRSTKLEDSAMYFCASTRTGKTYNEQFFGPGTRLTVL.

The chain uses TRBV2 and TRBJ2-7; 7 bases match TRBD1. The germline V gene has CDR1 SNHLY and CDR2 FYNNEI. Losses at the gene ends were 8 bases for V and 6 bases for J; bases not matched to a gene: 7. The CDR3 loop spans 12 amino acids. CDR3 nucleotides: TGTGCCAGCTCTCGACAGGGCGGCGAGCAGTACTTC. Translation gives CASSRQGGEQYF. The complete variable domain, with remaining parts taken from reference TRBV2 and TRBJ2-7, reads EPEVTQTPSHQVTQMGQEVILRCVPISNHLYFYWYRQILGQKVEFLVSFYNNEISEKSEIFDDQFSVERPDGSNFTLKIRSTKLEDSAMYFCASSRQGGEQYFGPGTRLTVT.

This sequence joins TRBV5-8 and TRBJ2-5; the D is unclear. The V gene's germline CDR1 is SGHTS and CDR2 YDEGEE. This CDR3 region has 11 residues. V was trimmed by 3 bases and J by 5 bases, leaving 5 bases between them. CDR3 residues: CASSSRETQYF. The CDR3 nucleotides read TGTGCCAGCAGCTCTAGGGAGACCCAGTACTTC.

This sequence joins TRBV6-1 and TRBJ2-1, with D possibly TRBD1 on 6 matching bases. Germline values: CDR1 MNHNS, CDR2 SASEGT. This CDR3 region has 14 residues. Trimming removed 7 bases at V and 5 bases at J, with 15 bases between. The CDR3 protein is CASTSTGDHNEQFF. The DNA of the CDR3 is TGTGCCAGCACCTCGACAGGAGACCACAATGAGCAGTTCTTC.

This chain links TRBV9 with TRBJ1-5; no reliable D call. The CDR3 length is 14 residues. The V end was cut by 0 bases, the J end by 1 base, with 5 bases between. CDR1 and CDR2 (germline): SGDLS, YYNGEE. CDR3: CASSVGGSNQPQHF. The CDR3, as DNA: TGTGCCAGCAGCGTAGGAGGCAGCAATCAGCCCCAGCATTTT.

This chain uses TRBV30 with TRBJ2-1; TRBD1 matches 8 bases. CDR3 length equals 15 residues. Trimming took 2 bases from V and 7 from J; bases not matched to a gene: 10. Per germline, CDR1 GTSNPN and CDR2 SVGIG (reference sequence). Here the CDR3 reads CAWSRQGRLTNEQFF. The CDR3 nucleotides read TGTGCCTGGAGTCGACAGGGGCGATTAACGAATGAGCAGTTCTTC. The variable domain in full, completed from reference TRBV30 and TRBJ2-1, reads SQTIHQWPATLVQPVGSPLSLECTVEGTSNPNLYWYRQAAGRGLQLLFYSVGIGQISSEVPQNLSASRPQDRQFILSSKKLLLSDSGFYLCAWSRQGRLTNEQFFGPGTRLTVL.

The chain couples TRBV6-5 to TRBJ2-7; a weak D match, TRBD2 (6 bases). Trimming shortened V by 7 bases and J by 0 bases, and 13 bases separated the two germline ends. From germline, CDR1 is MNHEY and CDR2 SVGAGI. This CDR3 region has 14 residues. CDR3 coding DNA: TGTGCCAGCACCCTCGACGGGGGCTCCTACGAGCAGTACTTC. Translation: CASTLDGGSYEQYF.

This clone came up once. This specimen includes other DNA sequences encoding the same CDR3. V is TRBV6-5 and J is TRBJ2-7, with D uncertain. The CDR3 contains 14 residues. The V gene lost 0 bases and the J gene lost 2 bases, with 8 bases spanning the gap. Germline CDR1 reads MNHEY; CDR2 reads SVGAGI. This chain's CDR3 is CASSYSRTAYEQYF. In DNA form, the CDR3 reads TGTGCCAGCAGTTACTCGAGAACGGCCTACGAGCAGTACTTC.

The V gene is TRBV6-1, the J gene TRBJ2-3; D is uncertain. CDR1 is MNHNS and CDR2 is SASEGT in the germline V gene. This CDR3 is 16 amino acids long. V was pared by 0 bases and J by 0 bases, with 10 bases between. The CDR3 here is CASSEALGLSTDTQYF. CDR3 DNA sequence: TGTGCCAGCAGTGAAGCGCTGGGCCTTAGCACAGATACGCAGTATTTT.

The rearrangement joins TRBV19 to TRBJ2-1, with unresolved D. Germline values: CDR1 LNHDA, CDR2 SQIVND (reference sequence). Trimming took off 5 bases at V and 6 bases at J, with 11 bases between the two ends. The CDR3 is 13 residues long. CDR3 amino acids: CASSLRLLNEQFF. The CDR3 DNA is TGTGCCAGTAGTTTGCGCCTCCTCAATGAGCAGTTCTTC.